The next 29 T cell receptor beta chains were all read from a single sample in a study of OX40 agonist ivuxolimab in advanced cancers. TCRdb's copy holds only in-frame clones and misses some; the assay was immunoSEQ multiplex PCR. The profile shows about 43,000 clones, 86% of them singletons. Sequences were derived from CD4+ or CD8+ T cells sorted from blood, sampled in a trial of the OX40 agonist ivuxolimab. The source of these receptors is an adult with an advanced solid tumor such as melanoma, head and neck, liver or kidney cancer.

This chain links TRBV19 with TRBJ1-1; D is undetermined. This CDR3 region has 12 residues. Germline values: CDR1 LNHDA, CDR2 SQIVND (reference sequence). The V gene lost 0 bases and the J gene lost 5 bases, with 4 bases spanning the gap. The CDR3, as DNA: TGTGCCAGTAGTATAGATCTGACTGAAGCTTTCTTT. It translates to CASSIDLTEAFF.

The chain joins TRBV7-9 to TRBJ2-7; D remains unclear. The germline V and J ends were trimmed by 2 bases and 0 bases, with 8 bases remaining between them. The CDR3 is 14 residues long. The germline gives CDR1 SEHNR, CDR2 FQNEAQ (reference sequence). As DNA, the CDR3 is TGTGCCAGCAGCTTAATACGGAACTCCTACGAGCAGTACGTC. It encodes CASSLIRNSYEQYV.

This clone was seen a single time. The rearrangement links TRBV6-5 to TRBJ2-1; D gene uncertain. The V gene lost 0 bases and the J gene lost 2 bases, with 11 bases spanning the gap. Per germline, CDR1 MNHEY and CDR2 SVGAGI. This CDR3 has 16 amino acids. CDR3: CASSYSGRAPYNEQFF. The CDR3 coding sequence is TGTGCCAGCAGTTACTCAGGTCGGGCACCCTACAATGAGCAGTTCTTC.

This chain connects TRBV7-6 to TRBJ1-1, with D tentatively TRBD1 (6 bases). V was shortened by 7 bases and J by 5 bases, with 23 bases between the two germline ends. The CDR3 extends over 16 amino acids. CDR1 and CDR2 (germline): SGHVS, FNYEAQ. The CDR3 DNA reads TGTGCCAGCATCGAACTCGGGGCACAGGGAGGGACTGAAGCTTTCTTT. Translated: CASIELGAQGGTEAFF.

The gene calls are TRBV11-2 and TRBJ2-5; a weak D match, TRBD2 (7 bases). The CDR3 has 15 residues. Germline CDR1 SGHAT, CDR2 FQNNGV. Trimming stripped 1 base from V and 5 bases from J, with 14 bases between. This CDR3 reads CASSLGGGLGETQYF. The CDR3 DNA follows: TGTGCCAGCAGCTTAGGGGGGGGCCTTGGGGAGACCCAGTACTTC.

This clone was seen a handful of times. The chain recombines TRBV27 with TRBJ2-3; D is unresolved. Trimming removed 0 bases at V and 4 bases at J, with 14 bases between. This CDR3 region has 16 residues. Looked up from germline, CDR1 is MNHEY and CDR2 is SMNVEV (reference sequence). The CDR3 sequence is CASSLSLDLLADTQYF. As DNA, the CDR3 is TGTGCCAGCAGTTTATCGTTGGACCTCCTGGCAGATACGCAGTATTTT.

The V gene is TRBV19, the J gene TRBJ1-2; D not resolved. With 0 bases removed from V and 4 bases from J, the gap between germline ends came to 12 bases. Germline V gene sequence: CDR1 LNHDA, CDR2 SQIVND (reference sequence). This CDR3 spans 15 amino acids. CDR3 sequence (DNA): TGTGCCAGTAGTATAGAACGCGAAGGACTCTATGGCTACACCTTC. Amino acid sequence: CASSIEREGLYGYTF.

V and J are TRBV19 and TRBJ2-1; 7 nucleotides line up with TRBD2. Germline V gene lookup returns CDR1 LNHDA and CDR2 SQIVND (reference sequence). Unmatched junction bases numbered 6, after V lost 3 bases and J lost 4 bases. The CDR3 covers 15 residues. The CDR3 is CASSMGGSFYNEQFF. For the CDR3, the DNA is TGTGCCAGTAGTATGGGGGGGTCGTTTTACAATGAGCAGTTCTTC.

The chain is built from TRBV27 and TRBJ2-7; TRBD2 agrees at 9 bases. V gave up 2 bases and J gave up 5 bases; unmatched junction bases: 16. This CDR3 region has 18 residues. Germline loops: CDR1 MNHEY, CDR2 SMNVEV (reference sequence). The DNA of the CDR3 is TGTGCCAGCAGTTTAACTCCCAACCCGGGACTAGCTTCACACGAGCAGTACTTC. Protein sequence: CASSLTPNPGLASHEQYF.

The V call is TRBV7-6, the J call TRBJ2-6; 9 bases are shared with TRBD1. V lost 4 bases to trimming and J lost 1 base; unmatched junction nucleotides: 11. The CDR3 is 19 residues long. Looked up from germline, CDR1 is SGHVS and CDR2 is FNYEAQ. The CDR3 region has the DNA TGTGCCAGCAGCTCACTGCCGGGACAGGGCCATTCTGGGGCCAACGTCCTGACTTTC. This sequence encodes CASSSLPGQGHSGANVLTF.

The chain links TRBV7-9 to TRBJ1-1; tentative D call: TRBD1 (5 bases). The V and J ends lost 2 bases and 8 bases respectively, with 15 bases between them. Germline CDR1 reads SEHNR; CDR2 reads FQNEAQ (reference sequence). This CDR3 is built from 14 residues. In DNA, the CDR3 is TGTGCCAGCAGCTTACCCCCCCGGGGCCCCGAAGCTTTCTTT. Translation gives CASSLPPRGPEAFF.

The chain links TRBV2 to TRBJ2-2; D is perhaps TRBD1 or TRBD2 (6 bases each). CDR1 is SNHLY, CDR2 FYNNEI, per germline. CDR3 length: 15 residues. V lost 4 bases and J 6 bases, leaving 15 bases between the germline ends. CDR3 in amino acids: CASSVQGTPPGELFF. The DNA of the CDR3 is TGTGCCAGCAGTGTTCAGGGGACTCCACCCGGGGAGCTGTTTTTT.

The chain employs TRBV9 and TRBJ1-2, with 8 positions matching TRBD1. The CDR3 sequence is 16 residues long. Trimming cost V 0 bases and J 4 bases; bases outside gene matches: 8. Germline CDR1 SGDLS, CDR2 YYNGEE. The CDR3 loop is CASSVAFGTGPYGYTF. CDR3 DNA sequence: TGTGCCAGCAGCGTAGCTTTTGGGACAGGCCCCTATGGCTACACCTTC.

The chain couples TRBV7-6 to TRBJ2-7; no clear D gene. Trimming pared 1 base from V and 2 bases from J, leaving 9 bases between. Germline loops: CDR1 SGHVS, CDR2 FNYEAQ. CDR3 length: 14 residues. CDR3 amino acids: CASSLGASAYEQYF. CDR3 bases: TGTGCCAGCAGCTTAGGGGCCTCGGCCTACGAGCAGTACTTC.

The genes are TRBV18 and TRBJ2-7; no clear D. Trimming left V 4 bases short and J 4 bases short, with 17 bases between. The CDR3 loop spans 15 amino acids. In germline, CDR1 is KGHSH, CDR2 LQKENI. DNA for the CDR3: TGTGCCAGCTCACTCCGTCCAGCATGGATTTACGAGCAGTACGTC. This sequence encodes CASSLRPAWIYEQYV.

This chain joins TRBV28 and TRBJ1-1, with D possibly being TRBD1 (6 bases). The CDR3 has 15 amino acids. The V end lost 5 bases, the J end lost 0 bases, and 13 bases lay between the germline ends. Germline-derived CDR1 and CDR2 are MDHEN and SYDVKM. The CDR3 loop reads CASSPRTVLNTEAFF. CDR3 bases: TGTGCCAGCAGTCCCAGGACAGTTTTGAACACTGAAGCTTTCTTT.

The chain combines TRBV29-1 with TRBJ1-1; D is unresolved. Per the germline V gene, CDR1 is SQVTM and CDR2 is ANQGSEA. The CDR3 is made up of 12 amino acids. Trimming removed 5 bases at V and 6 bases at J, with 13 bases between. The CDR3 DNA reads TGCAGCGTTCTACCAGGTAGACCTGAAGCTTTCTTT. Its translation is CSVLPGRPEAFF.

The chain has TRBV7-9 and TRBJ1-1; D gene uncertain. Germline CDR1 reads SEHNR; CDR2 reads FQNEAQ (reference sequence). Trimming removed 5 bases at V and 6 bases at J, with 10 bases between. CDR3 length equals 12 residues. The CDR3 DNA follows: TGTGCCAGCAGCCCAAATCATGCTGAAGCTTTCTTT. This translates into CASSPNHAEAFF.

This sequence joins TRBV4-1 and TRBJ2-7; a possible D gene is TRBD2 (5 bases). The CDR3 covers 14 residues. V lost 4 bases to trimming and J lost 1 base, with 11 bases between them. CDR1 is MGHRA, CDR2 YSYEKL, per germline. CDR3 bases: TGCGCCAGCAGCCCCCTCGGAGGATCCTACGAGCAGTACGTC. Residues: CASSPLGGSYEQYV.

V and J are TRBV5-8 and TRBJ1-1; D is unresolved. CDR3 length equals 14 residues. The germline gives CDR1 SGHTS, CDR2 YDEGEE. V was cut by 4 bases and J by 4 bases, with 14 bases left in between. DNA for the CDR3: TGTGCCAGCAGCGAGCGGGAACAAGGCACTGAAGCTTTCTTT. It translates to CASSEREQGTEAFF.

This chain links TRBV29-1 with TRBJ2-3; maybe TRBD1 (5 bases). Germline lookup yields CDR1 SQVTM and CDR2 ANQGSEA. The CDR3 extends over 15 amino acids. Trimming removed 2 bases at V and 0 bases at J, with 12 bases between. The CDR3 sequence is CSVERLGDSTDTQYF. CDR3 nucleotides: TGCAGCGTTGAACGTTTAGGGGATAGCACAGATACGCAGTATTTT.

The CDR3 coding sequence is TGTGCCAGTTCAGTCCCGGGACAGGGCTCGATGGTCTACGAGCAGTACTTC. This gives the protein CASSVPGQGSMVYEQYF. This rearrangement joins TRBV5-6 to TRBJ2-7; 9 bases agree with TRBD1. Per the germline V gene, CDR1 is SGHDT and CDR2 is YYEEEE. The V gene end was trimmed by 8 bases and the J gene end by 3 bases; junction bases not matched to a gene: 18. The CDR3 totals 17 residues. Based on the CDR3 plus reference TRBV5-6 and TRBJ2-7, the full variable domain is DAGVTQSPTHLIKTRGQQVTLRCSPKSGHDTVSWYQQALGQGPQFIFQYYEEEERQRGNFPDRFSGHQFPNYSSELNVNALLLGDSALYLCASSVPGQGSMVYEQYFGPGTRLTVT.

The V gene is TRBV9, the J gene TRBJ1-2; D remains unclear. Trimming took 0 bases from V and 4 from J, leaving 19 bases between them. The CDR3 length is 17 residues. Germline V CDR1 and CDR2: SGDLS, YYNGEE. DNA for the CDR3: TGTGCCAGCAGCGTAGGTAGTGGCGATCCCTTTGGCTATGGCTACACCTTC. This encodes CASSVGSGDPFGYGYTF.

The chain has TRBV18 and TRBJ1-4, with TRBD1 identical over 7 bases. Germline V gives CDR1 KGHSH, CDR2 LQKENI. After removal of 2 bases from V and 5 bases from J, the junction contained 8 bases not matched to a gene. This CDR3 region has 16 residues. The CDR3 nucleotides are TGTGCCAGCTCACCAGATATCGGGACAGAGAATGAAAAACTGTTTTTT. It is translated as CASSPDIGTENEKLFF. Variable domain in full (rest from reference TRBV18 and TRBJ1-4): NAGVMQNPRHLVRRRGQEARLRCSPMKGHSHVYWYRQLPEEGLKFMVYLQKENIIDESGMPKERFSAEFPKEGPSILRIQQVVRGDSAAYFCASSPDIGTENEKLFFGSGTQLSVL.

Details on this clone: As the CDR3 is not closed by the conserved phenylalanine or tryptophan, this likely results from a read error. The V call is TRBV7-9, the J call TRBJ2-7; 12 bases are shared with TRBD2. Germline CDR1 reads SEHNR; CDR2 reads FQNEAQ (reference sequence). After removal of 5 bases from V and 6 bases from J, the junction contained 11 bases not matched to a gene. The CDR3 spans 16 residues. The CDR3 loop reads CASSQPGLAGSGEQYL. CDR3 in DNA: TGTGCCAGCAGCCAACCTGGACTAGCGGGAAGTGGCGAGCAGTACCTC.

The chain uses TRBV27 and TRBJ1-1; no clear D gene. V lost 1 base, J lost 1 base, and 7 bases lay in between. Germline CDR1 reads MNHEY; CDR2 reads SMNVEV (reference sequence). The CDR3 consists of 14 residues. The CDR3: CASSLFLANTEAFF. CDR3 sequence (DNA): TGTGCCAGCAGTTTATTCCTAGCGAACACTGAAGCTTTCTTT.

This clone was seen only once. The chain is built from TRBV27 and TRBJ2-2; D unclear. The CDR3 is 16 residues long. Germline assignment: CDR1 MNHEY and CDR2 SMNVEV (reference sequence). Trimming took off 5 bases at V and 3 bases at J, with 16 bases between the two ends. The CDR3 bases are TGTGCCAGCAGTCTCCACCCCAGGCTACACACCGGGGAGCTGTTTTTT. It yields the protein CASSLHPRLHTGELFF.

This rearrangement joins TRBV5-6 to TRBJ2-7; perhaps TRBD1 as D (6 bases). The CDR3 covers 17 residues. Germline V gene sequence: CDR1 SGHDT, CDR2 YYEEEE. V was shortened by 3 bases and J by 2 bases, with 21 bases between the two germline ends. The CDR3 bases are TGTGCCAGCAGCTCTTCAACTGTAACGCAGGGGACCTACGAGCAGTACGTC. Protein sequence: CASSSSTVTQGTYEQYV.

This rearrangement joins TRBV5-1 to TRBJ2-7; the D is unclear. Germline-derived CDR1 and CDR2 are SGHRS and YFSETQ. V lost 2 bases, J lost 2 bases, and 14 bases lay in between. This CDR3 has 15 amino acids. The CDR3: CASSFSPGPPYEQYF. The CDR3 region has the DNA TGCGCCAGCAGCTTCAGCCCAGGCCCGCCCTACGAGCAGTACTTC.